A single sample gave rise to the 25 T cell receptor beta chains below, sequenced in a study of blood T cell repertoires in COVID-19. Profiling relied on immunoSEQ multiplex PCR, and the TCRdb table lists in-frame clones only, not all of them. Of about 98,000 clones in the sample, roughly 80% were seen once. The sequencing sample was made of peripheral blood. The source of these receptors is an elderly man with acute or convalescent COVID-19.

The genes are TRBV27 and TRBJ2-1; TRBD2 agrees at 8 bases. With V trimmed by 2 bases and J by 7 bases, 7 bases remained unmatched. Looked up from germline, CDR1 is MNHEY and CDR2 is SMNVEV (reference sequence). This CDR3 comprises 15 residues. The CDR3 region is CASSLRLATFNEQFF. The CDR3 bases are TGTGCCAGCAGTTTAAGACTAGCGACATTTAATGAGCAGTTCTTC.

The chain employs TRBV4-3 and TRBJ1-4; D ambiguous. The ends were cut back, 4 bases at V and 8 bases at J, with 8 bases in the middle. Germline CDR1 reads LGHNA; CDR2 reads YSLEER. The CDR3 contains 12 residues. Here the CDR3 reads CASSRRREKLFF. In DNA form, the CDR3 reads TGCGCCAGCAGCCGTAGGAGGGAAAAACTGTTTTTT.

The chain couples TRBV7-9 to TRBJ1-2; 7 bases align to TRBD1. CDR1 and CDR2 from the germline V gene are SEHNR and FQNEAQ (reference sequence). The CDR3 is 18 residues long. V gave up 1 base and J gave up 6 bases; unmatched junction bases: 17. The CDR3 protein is CASSLVLGNRGSGDGYTF. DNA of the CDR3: TGTGCCAGCAGCTTAGTGCTCGGTAACAGGGGTTCCGGGGATGGCTACACCTTC. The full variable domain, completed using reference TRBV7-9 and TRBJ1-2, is DTGVSQNPRHKITKRGQNVTFRCDPISEHNRLYWYRQTLGQGPEFLTYFQNEAQLEKSRLLSDRFSAERPKGSFSTLEIQRTEQGDSAMYLCASSLVLGNRGSGDGYTFGSGTRLTVV.

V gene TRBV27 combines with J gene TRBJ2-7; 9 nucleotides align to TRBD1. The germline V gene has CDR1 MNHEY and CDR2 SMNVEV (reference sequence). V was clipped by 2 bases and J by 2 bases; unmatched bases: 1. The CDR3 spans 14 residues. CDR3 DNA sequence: TGTGCCAGCAGTTTAGGGGACAGGGCCTACGAGCAGTACTTC. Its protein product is CASSLGDRAYEQYF.

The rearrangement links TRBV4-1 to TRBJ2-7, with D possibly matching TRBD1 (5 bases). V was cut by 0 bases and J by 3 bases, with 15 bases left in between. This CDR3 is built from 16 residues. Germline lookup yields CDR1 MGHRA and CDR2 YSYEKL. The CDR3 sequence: CASSQDVQGVYYEQYF. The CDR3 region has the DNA TGCGCCAGCAGCCAAGATGTTCAGGGTGTTTACTACGAGCAGTACTTC.

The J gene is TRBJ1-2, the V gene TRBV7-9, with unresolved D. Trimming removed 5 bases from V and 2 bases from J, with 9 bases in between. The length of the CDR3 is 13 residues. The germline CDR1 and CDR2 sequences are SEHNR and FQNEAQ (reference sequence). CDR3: CASSRPPNYGYTF. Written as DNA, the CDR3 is TGTGCCAGCAGCCGTCCCCCCAACTATGGCTACACCTTC.

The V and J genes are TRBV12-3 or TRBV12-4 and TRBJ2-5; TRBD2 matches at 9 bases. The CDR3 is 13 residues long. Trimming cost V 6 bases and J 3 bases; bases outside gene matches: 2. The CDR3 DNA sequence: TGTGCCAGCAGGCTAGCGGGAAAAGAGACCCAGTACTTC. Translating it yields CASRLAGKETQYF.

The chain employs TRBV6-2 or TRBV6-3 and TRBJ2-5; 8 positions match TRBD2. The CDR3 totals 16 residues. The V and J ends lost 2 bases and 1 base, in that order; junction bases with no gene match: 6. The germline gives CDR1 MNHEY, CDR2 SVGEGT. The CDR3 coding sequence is TGTGCCAGCAGTTACGGGATTAGCGGGATCCAAGAGACCCAGTACTTC. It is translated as CASSYGISGIQETQYF.

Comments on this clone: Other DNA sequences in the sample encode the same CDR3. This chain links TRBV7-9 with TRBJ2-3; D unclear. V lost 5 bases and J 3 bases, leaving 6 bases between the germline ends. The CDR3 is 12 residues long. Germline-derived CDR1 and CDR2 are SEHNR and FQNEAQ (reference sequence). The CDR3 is CASSPSTDTQYF. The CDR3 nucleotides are TGTGCCAGCAGCCCCTCTACAGATACGCAGTATTTT. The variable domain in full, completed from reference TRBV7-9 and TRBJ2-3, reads DTGVSQNPRHKITKRGQNVTFRCDPISEHNRLYWYRQTLGQGPEFLTYFQNEAQLEKSRLLSDRFSAERPKGSFSTLEIQRTEQGDSAMYLCASSPSTDTQYFGPGTRLTVL.

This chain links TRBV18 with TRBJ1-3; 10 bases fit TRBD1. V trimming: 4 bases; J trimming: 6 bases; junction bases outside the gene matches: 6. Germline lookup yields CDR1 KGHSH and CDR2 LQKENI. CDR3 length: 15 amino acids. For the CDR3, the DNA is TGTGCCAGCTCACGCGACAGGGGGCGCGAAAACACCATATATTTT. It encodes CASSRDRGRENTIYF.

As DNA, the CDR3 is TGTGCCAGCAGCTCCTATCGCGGAATAGCCAAAAACATTCAGTACTTC. Translation gives CASSSYRGIAKNIQYF. The J gene is TRBJ2-4, the V gene TRBV7-2, with D unclear. V lost 4 bases and J 0 bases, leaving 13 bases between the germline ends. Germline assignment: CDR1 SGHTA and CDR2 FQGNSA. CDR3 length equals 16 residues.

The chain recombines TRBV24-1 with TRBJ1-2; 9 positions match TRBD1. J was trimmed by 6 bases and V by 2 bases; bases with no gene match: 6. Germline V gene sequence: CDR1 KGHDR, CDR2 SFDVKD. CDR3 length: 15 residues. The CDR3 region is CATSDSGTGYNGYTF. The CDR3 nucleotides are TGTGCCACCAGTGATTCCGGGACAGGGTACAATGGCTACACCTTC.

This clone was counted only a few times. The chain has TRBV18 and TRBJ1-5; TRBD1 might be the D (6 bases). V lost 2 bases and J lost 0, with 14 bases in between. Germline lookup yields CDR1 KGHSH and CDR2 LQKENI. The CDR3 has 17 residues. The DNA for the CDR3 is TGTGCCAGCTCACCATTCGGACAGTCAAATAGCAATCAGCCCCAGCATTTT. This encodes CASSPFGQSNSNQPQHF. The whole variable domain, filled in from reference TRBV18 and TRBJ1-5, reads NAGVMQNPRHLVRRRGQEARLRCSPMKGHSHVYWYRQLPEEGLKFMVYLQKENIIDESGMPKERFSAEFPKEGPSILRIQQVVRGDSAAYFCASSPFGQSNSNQPQHFGDGTRLSIL.

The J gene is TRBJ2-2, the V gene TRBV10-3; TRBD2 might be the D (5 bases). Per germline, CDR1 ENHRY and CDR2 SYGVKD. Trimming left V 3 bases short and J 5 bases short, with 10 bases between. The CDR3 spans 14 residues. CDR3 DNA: TGTGCCATCAGTGAAGGGCCGGGGACCGGGGAGCTGTTTTTT. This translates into CAISEGPGTGELFF.

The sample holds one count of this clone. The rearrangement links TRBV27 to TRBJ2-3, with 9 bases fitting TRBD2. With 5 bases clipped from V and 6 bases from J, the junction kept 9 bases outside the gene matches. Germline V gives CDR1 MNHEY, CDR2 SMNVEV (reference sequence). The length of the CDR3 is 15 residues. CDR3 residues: CASSRSSGSADTQYF. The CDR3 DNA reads TGTGCCAGCAGTCGAAGTAGCGGGAGTGCGGATACGCAGTATTTT.

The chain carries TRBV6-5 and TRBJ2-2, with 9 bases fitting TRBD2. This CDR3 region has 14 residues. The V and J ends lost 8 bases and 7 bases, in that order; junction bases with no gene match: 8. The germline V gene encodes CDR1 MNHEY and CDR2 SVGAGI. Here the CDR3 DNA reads TGTGCCAGCGCGATACTAGCGGGTGGCGGGGAGCTGTTTTTT. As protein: CASAILAGGGELFF.

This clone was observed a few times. Here the CDR3 reads CASSVEPGLNTEAFF. The CDR3 region has the DNA TGTGCCAGCAGCGTAGAACCAGGGTTGAACACTGAAGCTTTCTTT. The chain combines TRBV9 with TRBJ1-1, with D possibly being TRBD1 (5 bases). Per germline, CDR1 SGDLS and CDR2 YYNGEE. V lost 0 bases, J lost 0 bases, and 9 bases lay in between. The CDR3 spans 15 residues.

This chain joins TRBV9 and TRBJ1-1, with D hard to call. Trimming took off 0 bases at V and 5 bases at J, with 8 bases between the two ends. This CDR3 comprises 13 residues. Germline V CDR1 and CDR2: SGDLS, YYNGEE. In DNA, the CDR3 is TGTGCCAGCAGCGTAGATCGAGTAACTGAAGCTTTCTTT. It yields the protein CASSVDRVTEAFF.

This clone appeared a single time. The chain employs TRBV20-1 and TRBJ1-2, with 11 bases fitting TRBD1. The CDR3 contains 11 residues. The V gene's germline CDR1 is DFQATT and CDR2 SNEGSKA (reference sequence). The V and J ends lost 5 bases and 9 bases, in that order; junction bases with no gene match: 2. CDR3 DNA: TGCAGTGCTCGGGACAGGGGGAGCTACACCTTC. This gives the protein CSARDRGSYTF.

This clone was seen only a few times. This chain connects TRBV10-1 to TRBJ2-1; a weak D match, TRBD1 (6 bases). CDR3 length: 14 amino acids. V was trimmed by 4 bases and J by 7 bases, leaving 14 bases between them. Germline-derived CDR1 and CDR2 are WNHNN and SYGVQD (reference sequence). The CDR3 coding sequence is TGCGCCAGCAGTGCAACGGGGACAAAAAATGAGCAGTTCTTC. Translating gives CASSATGTKNEQFF.

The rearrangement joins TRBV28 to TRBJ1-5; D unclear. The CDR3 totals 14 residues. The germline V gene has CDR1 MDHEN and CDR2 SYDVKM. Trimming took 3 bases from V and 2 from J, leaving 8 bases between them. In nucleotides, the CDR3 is TGTGCCAGCAGTTTTATGCGGGGCAATCAGCCCCAGCATTTT. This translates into CASSFMRGNQPQHF. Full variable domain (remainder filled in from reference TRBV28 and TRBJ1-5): DVKVTQSSRYLVKRTGEKVFLECVQDMDHENMFWYRQDPGLGLRLIYFSYDVKMKEKGDIPEGYSVSREKKERFSLILESASTNQTSMYLCASSFMRGNQPQHFGDGTRLSIL.

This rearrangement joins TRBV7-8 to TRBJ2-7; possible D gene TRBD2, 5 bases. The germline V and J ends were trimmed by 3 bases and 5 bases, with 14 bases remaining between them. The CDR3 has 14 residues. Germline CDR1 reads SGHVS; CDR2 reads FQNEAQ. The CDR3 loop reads CASSFSSYGNEQYF. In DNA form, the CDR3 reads TGTGCCAGCAGCTTCTCGTCATACGGGAACGAGCAGTACTTC.

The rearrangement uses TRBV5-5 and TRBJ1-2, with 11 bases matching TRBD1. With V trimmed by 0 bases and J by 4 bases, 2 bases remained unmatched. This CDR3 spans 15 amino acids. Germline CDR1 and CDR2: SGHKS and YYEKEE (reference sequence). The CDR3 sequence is CASSLVGTGGYGYTF. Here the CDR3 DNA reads TGTGCCAGCAGCTTGGTGGGGACAGGGGGCTATGGCTACACCTTC.

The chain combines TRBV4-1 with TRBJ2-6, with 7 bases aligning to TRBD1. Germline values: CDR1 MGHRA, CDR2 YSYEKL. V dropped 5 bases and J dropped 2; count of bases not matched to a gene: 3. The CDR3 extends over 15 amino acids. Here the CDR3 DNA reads TGCGCCAGCAGCGTTGACAGGGCTGGGGCCAACGTCCTGACTTTC. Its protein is CASSVDRAGANVLTF.

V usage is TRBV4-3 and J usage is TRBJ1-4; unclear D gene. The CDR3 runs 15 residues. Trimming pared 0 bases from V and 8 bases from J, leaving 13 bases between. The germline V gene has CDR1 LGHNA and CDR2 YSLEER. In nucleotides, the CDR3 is TGCGCCAGCAGCCAAGAAGAGCAGCGTAGAGAAAAACTGTTTTTT. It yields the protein CASSQEEQRREKLFF.